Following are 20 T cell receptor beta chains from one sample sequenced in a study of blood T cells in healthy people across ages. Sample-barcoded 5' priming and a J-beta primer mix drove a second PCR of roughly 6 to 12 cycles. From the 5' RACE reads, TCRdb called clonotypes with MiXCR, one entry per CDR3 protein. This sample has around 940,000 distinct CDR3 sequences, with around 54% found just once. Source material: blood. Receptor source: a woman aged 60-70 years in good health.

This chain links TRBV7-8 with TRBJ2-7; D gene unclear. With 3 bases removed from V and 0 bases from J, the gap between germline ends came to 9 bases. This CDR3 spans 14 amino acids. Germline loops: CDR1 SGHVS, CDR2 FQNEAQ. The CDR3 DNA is TGTGCCAGCAGCTTTCAGTCGGCCTCCTACGAGCAGTACTTC. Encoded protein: CASSFQSASYEQYF.

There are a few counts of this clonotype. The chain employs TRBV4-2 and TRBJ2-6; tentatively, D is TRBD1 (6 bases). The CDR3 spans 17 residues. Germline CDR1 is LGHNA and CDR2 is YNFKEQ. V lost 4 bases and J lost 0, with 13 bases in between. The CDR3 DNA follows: TGTGCCAGCAGCCCAAGGGACACCAACTCTGGGGCCAACGTCCTGACTTTC. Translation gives CASSPRDTNSGANVLTF.

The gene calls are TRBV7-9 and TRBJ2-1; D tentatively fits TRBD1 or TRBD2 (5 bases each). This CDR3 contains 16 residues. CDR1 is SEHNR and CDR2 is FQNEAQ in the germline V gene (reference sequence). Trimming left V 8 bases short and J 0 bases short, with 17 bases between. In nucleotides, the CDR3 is TGTGCCAGCCAGGGACGGGAACTTAGCTCCTACAATGAGCAGTTCTTC. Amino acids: CASQGRELSSYNEQFF.

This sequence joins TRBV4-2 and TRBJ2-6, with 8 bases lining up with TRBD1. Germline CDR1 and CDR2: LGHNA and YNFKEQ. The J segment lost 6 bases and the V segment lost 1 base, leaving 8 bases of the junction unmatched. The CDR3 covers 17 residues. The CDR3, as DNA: TGTGCCAGCAGCCAAGTGACAGGGGCCCTGGCGGCCAACGTCCTGACTTTC. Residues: CASSQVTGALAANVLTF.

The DNA of the CDR3 is TGTGCCACCAGCAGAGAAAAGACAGGGGGCCTTTACACCTTC. Translated, it gives CATSREKTGGLYTF. The chain combines TRBV15 with TRBJ1-2, with TRBD1 identical over 10 bases. The V gene's germline CDR1 is LNHNV and CDR2 YYDKDF (reference sequence). The trim removed 0 bases at V and 11 bases at J, leaving 6 bases unmatched. The CDR3 runs to 14 residues. Complete variable domain (other parts from reference TRBV15 and TRBJ1-2): DAMVIQNPRYQVTQFGKPVTLSCSQTLNHNVMYWYQQKSSQAPKLLFHYYDKDFNNEADTPDNFQSRRPNTSFCFLDIRSPGLGDTAMYLCATSREKTGGLYTFGSGTRLTVV.

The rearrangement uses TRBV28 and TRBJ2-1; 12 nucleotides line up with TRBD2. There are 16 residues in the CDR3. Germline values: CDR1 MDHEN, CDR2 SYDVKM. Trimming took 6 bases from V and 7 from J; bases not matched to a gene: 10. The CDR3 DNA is TGTGCCAGCAGGTTGTCTAGCGGGAGGGCCAGGAATGAGCAGTTCTTC. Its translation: CASRLSSGRARNEQFF. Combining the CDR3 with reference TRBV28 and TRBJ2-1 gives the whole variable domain DVKVTQSSRYLVKRTGEKVFLECVQDMDHENMFWYRQDPGLGLRLIYFSYDVKMKEKGDIPEGYSVSREKKERFSLILESASTNQTSMYLCASRLSSGRARNEQFFGPGTRLTVL.

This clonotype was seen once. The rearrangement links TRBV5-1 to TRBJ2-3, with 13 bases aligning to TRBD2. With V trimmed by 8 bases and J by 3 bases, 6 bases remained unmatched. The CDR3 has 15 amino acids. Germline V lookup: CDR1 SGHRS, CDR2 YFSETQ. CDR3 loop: CASGLAGVRTDTQYF. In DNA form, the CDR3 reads TGCGCCAGTGGACTAGCGGGAGTACGAACAGATACGCAGTATTTT.

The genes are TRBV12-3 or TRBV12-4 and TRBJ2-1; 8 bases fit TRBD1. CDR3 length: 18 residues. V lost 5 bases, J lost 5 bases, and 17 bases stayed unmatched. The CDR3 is CASSHRDRFASGDNEQFF. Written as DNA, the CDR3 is TGTGCCAGCAGTCACCGGGACAGGTTTGCCTCAGGCGACAATGAGCAGTTCTTC.

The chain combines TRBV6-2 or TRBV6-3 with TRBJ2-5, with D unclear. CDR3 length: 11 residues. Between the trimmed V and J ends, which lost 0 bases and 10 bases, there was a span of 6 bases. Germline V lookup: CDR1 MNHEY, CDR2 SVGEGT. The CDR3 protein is CASSYSTFQYF. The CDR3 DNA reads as TGTGCCAGCAGTTACTCGACCTTCCAGTACTTC.

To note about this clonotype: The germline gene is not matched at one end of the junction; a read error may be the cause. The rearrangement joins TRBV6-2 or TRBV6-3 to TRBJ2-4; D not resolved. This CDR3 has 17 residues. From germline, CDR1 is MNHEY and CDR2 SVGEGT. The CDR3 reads CASTYPTQSGAKNIQYF. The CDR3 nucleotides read TGTGCCAGCACTTACCCGACCCAATCCGGGGCCAAAAACATTCAGTACTTC.

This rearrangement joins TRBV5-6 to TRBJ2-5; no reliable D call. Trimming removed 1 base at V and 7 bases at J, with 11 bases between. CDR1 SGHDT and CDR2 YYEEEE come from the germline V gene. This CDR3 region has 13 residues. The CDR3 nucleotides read TGTGCCAGCAGCTTGAGTTCAAGAGCGACCCAGTACTTC. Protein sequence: CASSLSSRATQYF.

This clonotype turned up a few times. DNA for the CDR3: TGCAGCGCAAAACAGGGGCCGCCGTCCTACGAGCAGTACTTC. The encoded protein is CSAKQGPPSYEQYF. The V gene is TRBV29-1, the J gene TRBJ2-7, with TRBD1 identical over 7 bases. The CDR3 runs to 14 residues. The V gene end was trimmed by 7 bases and the J gene end by 1 base; junction bases not matched to a gene: 10. In germline, CDR1 is SQVTM, CDR2 ANQGSEA.

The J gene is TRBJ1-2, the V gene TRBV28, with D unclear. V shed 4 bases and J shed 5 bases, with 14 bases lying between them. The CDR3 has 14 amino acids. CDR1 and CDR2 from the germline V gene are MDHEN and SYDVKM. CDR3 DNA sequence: TGTGCCAGCAGTTCCGCCCCCGGTGGTTATGGCTACACCTTC. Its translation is CASSSAPGGYGYTF.

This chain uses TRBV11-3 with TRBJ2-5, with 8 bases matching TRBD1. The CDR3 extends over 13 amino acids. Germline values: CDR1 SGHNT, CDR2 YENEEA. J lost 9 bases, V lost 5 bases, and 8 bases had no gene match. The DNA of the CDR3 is TGTGCCAGCAGCAAGGACAGGGTTAACGCCCAGTACTTC. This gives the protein CASSKDRVNAQYF.

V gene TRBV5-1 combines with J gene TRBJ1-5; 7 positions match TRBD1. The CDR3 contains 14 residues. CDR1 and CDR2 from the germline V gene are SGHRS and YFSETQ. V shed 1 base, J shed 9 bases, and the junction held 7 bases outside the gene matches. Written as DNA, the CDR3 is TGCGCCAGCAGCTTGACGACAGGGCTCGGGCCCCAGCATTTT. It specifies CASSLTTGLGPQHF.

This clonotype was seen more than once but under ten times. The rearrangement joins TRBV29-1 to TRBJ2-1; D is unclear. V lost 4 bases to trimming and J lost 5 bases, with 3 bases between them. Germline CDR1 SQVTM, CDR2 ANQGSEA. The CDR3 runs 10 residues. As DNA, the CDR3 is TGCAGCGTTGGGGACAATGAGCAGTTCTTC. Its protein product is CSVGDNEQFF.

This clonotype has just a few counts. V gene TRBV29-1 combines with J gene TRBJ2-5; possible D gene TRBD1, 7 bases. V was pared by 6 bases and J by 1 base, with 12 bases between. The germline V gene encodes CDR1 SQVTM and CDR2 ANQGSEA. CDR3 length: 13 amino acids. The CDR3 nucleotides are TGCAGCGTCGGCGGGACAGTCCAAGAGACCCAGTACTTC. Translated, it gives CSVGGTVQETQYF.

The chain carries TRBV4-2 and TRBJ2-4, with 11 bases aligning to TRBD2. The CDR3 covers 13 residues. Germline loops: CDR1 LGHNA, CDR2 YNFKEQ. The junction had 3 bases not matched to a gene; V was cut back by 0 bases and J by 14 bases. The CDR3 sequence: CASSQDVTSGKYF. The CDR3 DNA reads TGTGCCAGCAGCCAAGATGTGACTAGCGGGAAGTACTTC.

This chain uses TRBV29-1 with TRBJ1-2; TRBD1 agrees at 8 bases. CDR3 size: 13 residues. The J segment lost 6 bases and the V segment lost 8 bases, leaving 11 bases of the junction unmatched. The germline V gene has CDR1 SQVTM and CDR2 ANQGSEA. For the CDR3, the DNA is TGCAGCTACCAGTTGGGACAGGCGGATGGCTACACCTTC. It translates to CSYQLGQADGYTF.

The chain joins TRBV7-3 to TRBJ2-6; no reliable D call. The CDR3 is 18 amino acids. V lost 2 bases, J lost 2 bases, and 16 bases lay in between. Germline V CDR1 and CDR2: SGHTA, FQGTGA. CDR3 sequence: CASSLFSRRAPGANVLTF. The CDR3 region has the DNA TGTGCCAGCAGCTTATTTAGTCGTAGGGCCCCTGGGGCCAACGTCCTGACTTTC.